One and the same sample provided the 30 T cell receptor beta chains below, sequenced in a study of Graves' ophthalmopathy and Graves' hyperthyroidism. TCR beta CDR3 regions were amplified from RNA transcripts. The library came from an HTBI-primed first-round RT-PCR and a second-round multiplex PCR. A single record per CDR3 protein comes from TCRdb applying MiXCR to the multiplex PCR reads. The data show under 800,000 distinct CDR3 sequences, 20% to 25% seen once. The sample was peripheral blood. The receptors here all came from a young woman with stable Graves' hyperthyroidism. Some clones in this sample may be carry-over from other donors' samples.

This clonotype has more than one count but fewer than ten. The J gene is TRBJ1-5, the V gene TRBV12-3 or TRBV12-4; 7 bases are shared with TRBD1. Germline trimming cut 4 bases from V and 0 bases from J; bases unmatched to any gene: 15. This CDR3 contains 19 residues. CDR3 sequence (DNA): TGTGCCAGCAGTTCGCGCTTCGGGACAGCCCTGTATAGCAATCAGCCCCAGCATTTT. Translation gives CASSSRFGTALYSNQPQHF.

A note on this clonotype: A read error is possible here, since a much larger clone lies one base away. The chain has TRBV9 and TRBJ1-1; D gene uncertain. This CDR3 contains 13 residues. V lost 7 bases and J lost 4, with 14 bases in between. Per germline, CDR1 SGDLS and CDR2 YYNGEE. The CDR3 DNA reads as TGTGCCAGCGGGCGGAGTCGAAGCACTGAAGCTTTCTTT. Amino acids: CASGRSRSTEAFF.

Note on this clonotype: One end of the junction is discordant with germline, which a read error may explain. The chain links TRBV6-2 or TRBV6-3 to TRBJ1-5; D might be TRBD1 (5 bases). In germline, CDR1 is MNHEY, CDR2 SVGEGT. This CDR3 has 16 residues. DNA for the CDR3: TGTGCCAGCCACCCCTTGGGGGAAGGCACACGGCAGCTCCAGCATTTT. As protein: CASHPLGEGTRQLQHF.

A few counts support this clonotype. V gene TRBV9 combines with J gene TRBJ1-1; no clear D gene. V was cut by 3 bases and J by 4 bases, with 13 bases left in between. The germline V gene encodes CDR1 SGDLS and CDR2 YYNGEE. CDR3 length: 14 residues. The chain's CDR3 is CASSAVLVGTEAFF. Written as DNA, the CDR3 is TGTGCCAGCAGCGCCGTCCTGGTGGGCACTGAAGCTTTCTTT.

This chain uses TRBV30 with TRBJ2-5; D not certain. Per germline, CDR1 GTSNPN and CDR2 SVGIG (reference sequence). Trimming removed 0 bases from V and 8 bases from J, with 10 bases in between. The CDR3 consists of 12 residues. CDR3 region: CAWSVLKRTQYF. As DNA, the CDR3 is TGTGCCTGGAGTGTACTTAAGAGAACCCAGTACTTC.

The CDR3 DNA reads TGCAGTGCTGTAGACGGATGGAACTACGAGCAGTACTTC. Its translation: CSAVDGWNYEQYF. The chain carries TRBV20-1 and TRBJ2-7; no clear D gene. This CDR3 contains 13 residues. V was shortened by 5 bases and J by 3 bases, with 14 bases between the two germline ends. Germline CDR1 is DFQATT and CDR2 is SNEGSKA (reference sequence).

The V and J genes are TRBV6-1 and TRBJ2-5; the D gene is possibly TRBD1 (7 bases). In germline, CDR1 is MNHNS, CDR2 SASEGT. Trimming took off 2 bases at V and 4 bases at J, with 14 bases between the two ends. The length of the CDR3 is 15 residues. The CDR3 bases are TGTGCCAGCAGTGAAACAGGGGCCGGGGGAGAGACCCAGTACTTC. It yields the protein CASSETGAGGETQYF.

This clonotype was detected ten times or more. CDR3 residues: CASSPEQVVTHRSNQETQYF. In nucleotides, the CDR3 is TGTGCCAGCAGTCCCGAGCAGGTCGTAACCCACCGCTCCAACCAAGAGACCCAGTACTTC. The rearrangement links TRBV28 to TRBJ2-5, with D hard to call. The V gene lost 5 bases and the J gene lost 0 bases, with 28 bases spanning the gap. Germline lookup yields CDR1 MDHEN and CDR2 SYDVKM. This CDR3 is built from 20 residues.

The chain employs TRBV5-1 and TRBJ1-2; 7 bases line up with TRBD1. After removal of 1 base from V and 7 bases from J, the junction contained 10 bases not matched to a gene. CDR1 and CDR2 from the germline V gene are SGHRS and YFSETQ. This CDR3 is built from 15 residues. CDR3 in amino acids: CASSLTGEFGTGYTF. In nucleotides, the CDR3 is TGCGCCAGCAGCTTGACAGGGGAATTTGGAACTGGCTACACCTTC.

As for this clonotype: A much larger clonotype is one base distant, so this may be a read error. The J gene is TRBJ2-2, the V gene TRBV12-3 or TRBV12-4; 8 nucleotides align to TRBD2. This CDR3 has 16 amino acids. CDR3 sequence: CASSPISGVDTGELCF. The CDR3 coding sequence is TGTGCCAGCAGTCCGATTAGCGGGGTGGACACCGGGGAGCTGTGTTTT.

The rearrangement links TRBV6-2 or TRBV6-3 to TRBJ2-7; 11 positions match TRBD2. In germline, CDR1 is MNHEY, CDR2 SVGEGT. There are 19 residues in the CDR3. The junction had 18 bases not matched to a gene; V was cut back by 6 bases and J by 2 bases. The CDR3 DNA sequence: TGTGCCAGCAGCCCCTCACCGGGACTAGCGGAGACTTTTCCCTACGAGCAGTACTTC. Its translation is CASSPSPGLAETFPYEQYF.

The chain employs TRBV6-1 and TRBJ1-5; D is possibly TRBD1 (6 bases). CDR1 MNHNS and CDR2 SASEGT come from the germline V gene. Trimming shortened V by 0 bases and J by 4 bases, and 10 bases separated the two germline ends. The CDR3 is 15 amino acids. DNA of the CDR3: TGTGCCAGCAGTGAAGCGCTAACAGGGAATCAGCCCCAGCATTTT. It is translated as CASSEALTGNQPQHF.

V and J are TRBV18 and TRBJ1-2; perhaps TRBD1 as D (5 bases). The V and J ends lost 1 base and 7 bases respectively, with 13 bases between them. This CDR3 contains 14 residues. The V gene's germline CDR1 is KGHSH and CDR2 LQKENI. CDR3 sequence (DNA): TGTGCCAGCTCACCACGTCCAGGGAGTGGTGGCTACACCTTC. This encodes CASSPRPGSGGYTF.

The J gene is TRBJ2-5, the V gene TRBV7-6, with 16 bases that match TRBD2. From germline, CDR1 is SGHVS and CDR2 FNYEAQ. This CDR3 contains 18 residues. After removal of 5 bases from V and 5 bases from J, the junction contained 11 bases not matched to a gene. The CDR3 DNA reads TGTGCCAGCAGCGCGGGACTAGCGGGGGGGCCGGGATATGAGACCCAGTACTTC. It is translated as CASSAGLAGGPGYETQYF. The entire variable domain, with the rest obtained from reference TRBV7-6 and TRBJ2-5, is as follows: GAGVSQSPRYKVTKRGQDVALRCDPISGHVSLYWYRQALGQGPEFLTYFNYEAQQDKSGLPNDRFSAERPEGSISTLTIQRTEQRDSAMYRCASSAGLAGGPGYETQYFGPGTRLLVL.

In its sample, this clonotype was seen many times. The CDR3 DNA is TGTGCCAGTAAGGGCCAGGCGTGGGTGAACACTGAAGCTTTCTTT. This gives the protein CASKGQAWVNTEAFF. The chain uses TRBV19 and TRBJ1-1; D is unclear. V lost 7 bases and J lost 0, with 15 bases in between. The V gene's germline CDR1 is LNHDA and CDR2 SQIVND (reference sequence). The CDR3 extends over 15 amino acids.

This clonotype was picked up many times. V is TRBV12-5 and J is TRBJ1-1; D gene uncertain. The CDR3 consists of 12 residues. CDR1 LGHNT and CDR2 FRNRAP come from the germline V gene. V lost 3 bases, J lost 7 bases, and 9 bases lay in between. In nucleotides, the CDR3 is TGTGCTAGTGGTTTTGGTGGGTTTGAAGCTTTCTTT. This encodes CASGFGGFEAFF.

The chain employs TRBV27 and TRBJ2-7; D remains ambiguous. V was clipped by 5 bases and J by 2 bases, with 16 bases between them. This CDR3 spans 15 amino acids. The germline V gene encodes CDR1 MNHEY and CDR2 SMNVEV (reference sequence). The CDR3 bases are TGTGCCAGCAGTCCCCGGTGGCCTAACCCCTACGAGCAGTACTTC. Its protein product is CASSPRWPNPYEQYF.

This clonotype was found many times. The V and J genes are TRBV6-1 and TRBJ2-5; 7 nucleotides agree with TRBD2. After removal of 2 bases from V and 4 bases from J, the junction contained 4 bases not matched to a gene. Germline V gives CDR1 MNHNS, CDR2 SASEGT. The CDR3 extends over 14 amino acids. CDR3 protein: CASSEMTSRETQYF. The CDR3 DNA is TGTGCCAGCAGTGAAATGACTAGCAGAGAGACCCAGTACTTC.

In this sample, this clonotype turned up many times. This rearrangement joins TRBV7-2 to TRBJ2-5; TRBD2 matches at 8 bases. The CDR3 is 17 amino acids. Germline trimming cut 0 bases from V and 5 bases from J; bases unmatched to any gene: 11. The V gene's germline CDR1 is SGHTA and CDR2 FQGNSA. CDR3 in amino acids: CASSLAVTGGADETQYF. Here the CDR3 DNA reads TGTGCCAGCAGCTTAGCTGTTACCGGGGGGGCAGATGAGACCCAGTACTTC.

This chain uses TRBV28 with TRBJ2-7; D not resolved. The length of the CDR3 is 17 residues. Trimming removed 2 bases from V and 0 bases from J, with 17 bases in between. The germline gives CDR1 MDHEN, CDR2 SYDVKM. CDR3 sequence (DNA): TGTGCCAGCAGTTTAGAAGTGCGGCAGCCAAACTCCTACGAGCAGTACTTC. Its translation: CASSLEVRQPNSYEQYF.

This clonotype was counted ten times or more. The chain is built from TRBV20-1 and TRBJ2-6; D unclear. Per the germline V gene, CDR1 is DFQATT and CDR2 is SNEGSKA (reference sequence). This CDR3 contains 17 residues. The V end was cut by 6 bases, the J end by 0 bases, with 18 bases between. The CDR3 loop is CSAPGTAENSGANVLTF. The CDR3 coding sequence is TGCAGTGCCCCTGGAACGGCGGAGAACTCTGGGGCCAACGTCCTGACTTTC.

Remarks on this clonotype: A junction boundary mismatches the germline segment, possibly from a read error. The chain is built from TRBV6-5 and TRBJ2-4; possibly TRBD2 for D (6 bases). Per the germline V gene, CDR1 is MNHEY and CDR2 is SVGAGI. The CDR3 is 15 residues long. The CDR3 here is CASSYSGGTQNIKYF. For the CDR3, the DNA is TGTGCCAGCAGTTACTCGGGAGGTACCCAAAACATTAAGTACTTC.

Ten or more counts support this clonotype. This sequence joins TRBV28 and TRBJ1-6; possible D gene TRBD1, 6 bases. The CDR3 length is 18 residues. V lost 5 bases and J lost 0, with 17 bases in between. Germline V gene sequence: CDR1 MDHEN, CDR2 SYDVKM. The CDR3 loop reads CASSPSTGFGSYNSPLHF. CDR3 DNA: TGTGCCAGCAGTCCATCGACAGGTTTCGGCTCCTATAATTCACCCCTCCACTTT.

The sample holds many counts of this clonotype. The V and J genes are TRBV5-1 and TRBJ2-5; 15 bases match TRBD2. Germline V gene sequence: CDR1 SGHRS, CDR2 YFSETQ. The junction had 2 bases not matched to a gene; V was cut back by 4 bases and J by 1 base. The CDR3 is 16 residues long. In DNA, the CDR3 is TGCGCCAGCAGCCGGACTAGCGGGGGGGTCCAAGAGACCCAGTACTTC. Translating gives CASSRTSGGVQETQYF.

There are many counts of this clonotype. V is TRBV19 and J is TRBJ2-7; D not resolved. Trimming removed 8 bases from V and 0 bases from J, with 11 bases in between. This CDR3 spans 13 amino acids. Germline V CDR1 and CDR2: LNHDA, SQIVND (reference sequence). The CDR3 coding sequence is TGTGCCAGTGCGATAGGGCACTCCTACGAGCAGTACTTC. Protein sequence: CASAIGHSYEQYF.

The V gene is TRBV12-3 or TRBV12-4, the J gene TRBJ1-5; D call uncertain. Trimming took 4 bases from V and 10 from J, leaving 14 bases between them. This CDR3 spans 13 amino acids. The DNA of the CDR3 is TGTGCCAGCAGTTCAAAGACGGGTGATCCCCAGCATTTT. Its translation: CASSSKTGDPQHF.

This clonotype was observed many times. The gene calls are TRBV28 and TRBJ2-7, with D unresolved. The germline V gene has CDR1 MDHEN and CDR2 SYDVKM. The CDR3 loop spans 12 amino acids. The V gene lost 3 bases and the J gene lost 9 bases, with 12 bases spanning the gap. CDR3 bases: TGTGCCAGCAGTTTTGGGTGGTCTTGGCAGTACTTC. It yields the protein CASSFGWSWQYF.

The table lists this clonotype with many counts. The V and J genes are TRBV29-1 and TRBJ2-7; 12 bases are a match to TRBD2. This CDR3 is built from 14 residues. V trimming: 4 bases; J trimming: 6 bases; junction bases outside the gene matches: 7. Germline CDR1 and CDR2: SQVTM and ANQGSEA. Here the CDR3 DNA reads TGCAGCGTTGGGAAGACTAGCGGGAGTGGCGAGCAGTACTTC. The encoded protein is CSVGKTSGSGEQYF.

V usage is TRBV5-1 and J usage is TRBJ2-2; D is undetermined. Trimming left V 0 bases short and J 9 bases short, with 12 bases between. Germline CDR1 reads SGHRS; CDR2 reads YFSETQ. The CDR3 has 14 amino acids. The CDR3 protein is CASSLAGHARELFF. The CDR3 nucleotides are TGCGCCAGCAGCTTGGCCGGGCATGCACGGGAGCTGTTTTTT. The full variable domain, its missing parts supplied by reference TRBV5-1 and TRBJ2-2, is KAGVTQTPRYLIKTRGQQVTLSCSPISGHRSVSWYQQTPGQGLQFLFEYFSETQRNKGNFPGRFSGRQFSNSRSEMNVSTLELGDSALYLCASSLAGHARELFFGEGSRLTVL.

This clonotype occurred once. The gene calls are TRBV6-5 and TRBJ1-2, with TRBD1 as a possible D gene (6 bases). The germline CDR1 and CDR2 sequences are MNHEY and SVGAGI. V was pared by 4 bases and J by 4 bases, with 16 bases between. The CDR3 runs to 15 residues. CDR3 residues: CASSLSWGALYGYTF. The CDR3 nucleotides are TGTGCCAGCAGTTTATCGTGGGGGGCACTCTATGGCTACACCTTC.